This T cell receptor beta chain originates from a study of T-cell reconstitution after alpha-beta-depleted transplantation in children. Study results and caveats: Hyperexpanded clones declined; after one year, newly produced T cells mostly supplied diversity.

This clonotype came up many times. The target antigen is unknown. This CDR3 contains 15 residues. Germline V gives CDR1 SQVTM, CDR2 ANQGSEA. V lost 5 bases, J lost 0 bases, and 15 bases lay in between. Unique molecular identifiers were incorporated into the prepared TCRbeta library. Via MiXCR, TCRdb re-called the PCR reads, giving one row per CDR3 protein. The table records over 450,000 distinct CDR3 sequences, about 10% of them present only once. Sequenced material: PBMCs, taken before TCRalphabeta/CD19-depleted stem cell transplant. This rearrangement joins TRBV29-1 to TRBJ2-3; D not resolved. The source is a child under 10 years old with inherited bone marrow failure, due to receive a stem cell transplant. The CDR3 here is CSVPAQRSSTDTQYF. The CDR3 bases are TGCAGCGTTCCCGCACAGCGATCTAGCACAGATACGCAGTATTTT.